A selection of T cell receptor beta chains follows, all from one sample in a study of blood T cell repertoires in COVID-19. Generated by immunoSEQ multiplex PCR, the TCRdb table keeps only in-frame clones and is missing some. The sample lists approximately 50,000 clones, 84% occurring once. The sample taken for sequencing was peripheral blood. These receptors all come from a man in his 70s with active COVID-19. Both conserved end residues are trimmed from each CDR3. A D gene is named only where the DNA matches it firmly.

cdr3_aa: ASRGQLNTEAF; j_call: TRBJ1-1; d_call: TRBD1; v_call: TRBV10-2
cdr3_aa: ASSQSTRFPPHQPQH; j_call: TRBJ1-5; d_call: NA; v_call: TRBV23-1
cdr3_aa: ASRTGDLNTEAF; j_call: TRBJ1-1; d_call: TRBD1; v_call: TRBV28
cdr3_aa: ASTLRTGADTQY; j_call: TRBJ2-3; d_call: TRBD1; v_call: TRBV2
cdr3_aa: ASSLTGSNEQF; j_call: TRBJ2-1; d_call: NA; v_call: TRBV7-3
cdr3_aa: ASSLAGGNTEAF; j_call: TRBJ1-1; d_call: NA; v_call: TRBV5-1
cdr3_aa: ASSKAIRGGRTRDTQY; j_call: TRBJ2-3; d_call: NA; v_call: TRBV21-1
cdr3_aa: ASSRTGTGEEYGYT; j_call: TRBJ1-2; d_call: TRBD1; v_call: TRBV28
cdr3_aa: ASSLSRGTDTQY; j_call: TRBJ2-3; d_call: NA; v_call: TRBV27
cdr3_aa: ASSRTGADTQY; j_call: TRBJ2-3; d_call: NA; v_call: TRBV6-5
cdr3_aa: ASSLPHLETQY; j_call: TRBJ2-3; d_call: NA; v_call: TRBV27
cdr3_aa: ASSQGLNYGYT; j_call: TRBJ1-2; d_call: NA; v_call: TRBV5-1
cdr3_aa: AWSIRMRDTQY; j_call: TRBJ2-3; d_call: NA; v_call: TRBV30
cdr3_aa: SASRLAGGSAHNEQF; j_call: TRBJ2-1; d_call: TRBD2; v_call: TRBV20-1
cdr3_aa: ASSLRERTYNEQF; j_call: TRBJ2-1; d_call: NA; v_call: TRBV5-5
cdr3_aa: ASSLSETQY; j_call: TRBJ2-5; d_call: NA; v_call: TRBV5-6
cdr3_aa: ASSLLSADTQY; j_call: TRBJ2-3; d_call: NA; v_call: TRBV6-5
cdr3_aa: ASSLGQGLGANVLT; j_call: TRBJ2-6; d_call: NA; v_call: TRBV7-2
cdr3_aa: ASSFSTGTYNEQF; j_call: TRBJ2-1; d_call: NA; v_call: TRBV9
cdr3_aa: ASSYPLAGGVVEDTQY; j_call: TRBJ2-3; d_call: TRBD2; v_call: TRBV7-6
cdr3_aa: ASSPGPGGYEQY; j_call: TRBJ2-7; d_call: TRBD2; v_call: TRBV5-6
cdr3_aa: ASSYSLSGQSLV; j_call: TRBJ2-7; d_call: NA; v_call: TRBV6-5
cdr3_aa: ASSLVAGTDTQY; j_call: TRBJ2-3; d_call: TRBD2; v_call: TRBV27
cdr3_aa: ASSLDFGLASPFEQF; j_call: TRBJ2-1; d_call: NA; v_call: TRBV11-2
cdr3_aa: ASRSGGPLY; j_call: TRBJ2-5; d_call: TRBD2; v_call: TRBV19
cdr3_aa: ASSLYPSAGNTIY; j_call: TRBJ1-3; d_call: NA; v_call: TRBV5-1
cdr3_aa: ASSSLRAGSSYNEQF; j_call: TRBJ2-1; d_call: NA; v_call: TRBV7-2
cdr3_aa: AWSWSRVGGYT; j_call: TRBJ1-2; d_call: NA; v_call: TRBV30
cdr3_aa: ASSLGLAGRFGELF; j_call: TRBJ2-2; d_call: TRBD2; v_call: TRBV7-2
cdr3_aa: ASSVQTGWVSAKNIQY; j_call: TRBJ2-4; d_call: NA; v_call: TRBV6-1
cdr3_aa: ASSLGLRQGSYEQY; j_call: TRBJ2-7; d_call: TRBD1; v_call: TRBV11-2
cdr3_aa: ASSGTSGRISYNEQF; j_call: TRBJ2-1; d_call: TRBD2; v_call: TRBV6-1
cdr3_aa: ASSLVSAGLSYEQY; j_call: TRBJ2-7; d_call: NA; v_call: TRBV5-4
cdr3_aa: ASSVELAGLNEQF; j_call: TRBJ2-1; d_call: TRBD2; v_call: TRBV9
cdr3_aa: ASRTSGDQETQY; j_call: TRBJ2-5; d_call: TRBD2; v_call: TRBV6-5
cdr3_aa: ASSPAGAEQY; j_call: TRBJ2-7; d_call: TRBD2; v_call: TRBV7-8
cdr3_aa: ASSPRTGGNTIY; j_call: TRBJ1-3; d_call: TRBD1; v_call: TRBV9